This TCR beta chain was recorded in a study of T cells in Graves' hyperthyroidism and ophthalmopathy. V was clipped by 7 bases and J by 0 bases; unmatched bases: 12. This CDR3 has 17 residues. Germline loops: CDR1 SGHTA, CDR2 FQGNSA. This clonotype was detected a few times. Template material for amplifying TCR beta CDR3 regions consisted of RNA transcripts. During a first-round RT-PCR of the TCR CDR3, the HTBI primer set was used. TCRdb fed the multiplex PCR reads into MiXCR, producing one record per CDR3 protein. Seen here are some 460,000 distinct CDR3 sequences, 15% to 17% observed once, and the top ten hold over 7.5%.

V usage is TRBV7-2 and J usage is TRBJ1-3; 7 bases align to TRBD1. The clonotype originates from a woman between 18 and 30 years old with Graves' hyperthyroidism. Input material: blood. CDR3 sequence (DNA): TGTGCCAGCACCCTCGGAGGGACAGACAACTCTGGAAACACCATATATTTT. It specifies CASTLGGTDNSGNTIYF.